This T cell receptor beta chain was identified during a study of blood T cell repertoires in COVID-19. As processed by the authors: The assay estimated nucleated cells by amplifying reference gene primers. TCRdb's copy holds only in-frame clones and misses some; the assay was immunoSEQ multiplex PCR. V, J and clone size derive from that table, while D and trimming were established from the DNA sequence. The sample lists approximately 140,000 clones, around 80% occurring once. Trimming took 2 bases from V and 1 from J, leaving 12 bases between them. The CDR3 sequence is 16 residues long. Germline-derived CDR1 and CDR2 are SEHNR and FQNEAQ (reference sequence).

The chain carries TRBV7-9 and TRBJ1-5; D is possibly TRBD1 (5 bases). The TCR originated in a man aged 55-75 years with active or convalescent COVID-19. The sample was peripheral blood. CDR3 protein: CASSLTGGASNQPQHF. The CDR3 nucleotides are TGTGCCAGCAGCTTAACGGGGGGAGCGAGCAATCAGCCCCAGCATTTT. Variable domain in full (rest from reference TRBV7-9 and TRBJ1-5): DTGVSQNPRHKITKRGQNVTFRCDPISEHNRLYWYRQTLGQGPEFLTYFQNEAQLEKSRLLSDRFSAERPKGSFSTLEIQRTEQGDSAMYLCASSLTGGASNQPQHFGDGTRLSIL.